The clone carrying this T cell receptor (beta chain) has just one count. TCRdb's copy holds only in-frame clones and misses some; the assay was immunoSEQ multiplex PCR. The sample has about 230,000 clones, approximately 80% seen once. The CDR3 has 15 amino acids. Trimming at V came to 2 bases and at J to 4 bases, leaving 6 bases not matched to a gene. Germline values: CDR1 MRHNA, CDR2 SNTAGT. The sample comes from a study of control samples from healthy donors and cancer patients. The clonotype was recovered from a woman aged 60-75 years with lung cancer. The chain couples TRBV6-4 to TRBJ1-2, with 8 bases matching TRBD1. Sequencing used PBMCs. The CDR3 DNA sequence: TGTGCCAGCAGTGACGGACAGGGTAGTATCTATGGCTACACCTTC. It specifies CASSDGQGSIYGYTF.